Listed below are T cell receptor beta chains from one sample, sequenced in a study of OX40 agonist ivuxolimab in advanced cancers. Clones were sequenced by immunoSEQ multiplex PCR, and TCRdb holds only the in-frame ones, with some missing. Of around 70,000 clones listed, approximately 90% are singletons. Sequenced material: CD4+ or CD8+ T cells sorted from blood, taken in a trial of the OX40 agonist ivuxolimab. The receptors originated from an adult with an advanced solid tumor such as melanoma, head and neck, liver or kidney cancer. Both conserved end residues are part of each CDR3. The D gene is left open where the match is weak. Clone sizes are given selectively: once, few, many, or a class where the clone is expanded.

TRBJ2-1 TRBD2 16 TRBV6-5 . CASSYSGLAVTNEQFF TGTGCCAGCAGTTACTCGGGACTAGCGGTGACCAATGAGCAGTTCTTC
TRBJ2-3 TRBD2 16 TRBV7-3 . CASSPKHGGGTDTQYF TGTGCCAGCAGCCCCAAGCACGGGGGGGGCACAGATACGCAGTATTTT
TRBJ1-5 . 13 TRBV6-5 . CASSYSSDQPQHF TGTGCCAGCAGTTACTCGTCGGATCAGCCCCAGCATTTT
TRBJ1-2 . 13 TRBV19 once CASSTGSNYGYTF TGTGCCAGTAGCACGGGTTCTAACTATGGCTACACCTTC
TRBJ2-3 . 13 TRBV6-1 once CASSDPAKDTQYF TGTGCCAGCAGTGACCCGGCCAAGGATACGCAGTATTTT
TRBJ2-5 . 15 TRBV5-1 . CASSLSPGLEKTQYF TGCGCCAGCAGCTTGAGTCCCGGACTGGAAAAGACCCAGTACTTC
TRBJ2-2 . 13 TRBV19 . CASSAPGAGELFF TGTGCCAGTAGTGCCCCGGGAGCCGGGGAGCTGTTTTTT
TRBJ2-2 . 12 TRBV10-1 . CASSPQTGELFF TGCGCCAGCAGTCCTCAGACCGGGGAGCTGTTTTTT
TRBJ2-3 . 18 TRBV5-4 once CASSLEVGRQGGPDTQYF TGTGCCAGCAGCTTGGAGGTGGGGAGGCAGGGAGGTCCAGATACGCAGTATTTT
TRBJ1-1 . 11 TRBV6-5 . CASSEGQWAFF TGTGCCAGCAGTGAAGGACAGTGGGCTTTCTTT
TRBJ2-3 TRBD2 15 TRBV27 once CASSPSGSYPDTQYF TGTGCCAGCAGTCCGAGCGGGAGTTACCCAGATACGCAGTATTTT
TRBJ1-5 TRBD1 16 TRBV6-5 . CASSYSRTGGWQPQHF TGTGCCAGCAGTTACTCGAGGACAGGGGGCTGGCAGCCCCAGCATTTT
TRBJ2-7 . 15 TRBV6-5 . CASSWGGGGIREQYF TGTGCCAGCAGTTGGGGCGGAGGCGGGATCCGCGAGCAGTACTTC